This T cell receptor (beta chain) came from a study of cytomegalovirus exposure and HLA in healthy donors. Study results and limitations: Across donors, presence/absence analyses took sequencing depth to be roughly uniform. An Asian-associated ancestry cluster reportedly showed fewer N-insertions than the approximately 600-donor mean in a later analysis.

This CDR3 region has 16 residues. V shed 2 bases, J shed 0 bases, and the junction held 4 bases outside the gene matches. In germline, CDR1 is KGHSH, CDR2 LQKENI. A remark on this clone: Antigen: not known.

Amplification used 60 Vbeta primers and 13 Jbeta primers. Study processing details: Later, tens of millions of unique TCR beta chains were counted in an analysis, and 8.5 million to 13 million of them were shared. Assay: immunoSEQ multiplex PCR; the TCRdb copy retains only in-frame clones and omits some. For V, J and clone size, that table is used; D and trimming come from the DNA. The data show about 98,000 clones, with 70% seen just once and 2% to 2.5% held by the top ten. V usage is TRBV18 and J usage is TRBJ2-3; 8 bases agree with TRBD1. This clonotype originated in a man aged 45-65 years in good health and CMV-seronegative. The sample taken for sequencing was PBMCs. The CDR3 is CASSPRGQASTDTQYF. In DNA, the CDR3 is TGTGCCAGCTCACCAAGGGGACAGGCTAGCACAGATACGCAGTATTTT.